This record covers a single TCR beta chain. The antigen is not known. The entry originates in a study of Graves' ophthalmopathy and Graves' hyperthyroidism. Study-wide results and limits: The study's model predicted ophthalmopathy progression at over 55% sensitivity and around 75% specificity.

Per the germline V gene, CDR1 is MNHNS and CDR2 is SASEGT. This CDR3 contains 14 residues. Between the trimmed V and J ends, which lost 11 bases and 3 bases, there was a span of 19 bases. The study amplified TCR beta CDR3 regions using RNA transcripts. Following a first-round RT-PCR that used HTBI primers, a second-round multiplex PCR was carried out. TCRdb processed the multiplex PCR reads anew with MiXCR; each CDR3 protein has one entry. The sample lists roughly 610,000 distinct CDR3 sequences; roughly 20% were seen once. The source material was peripheral blood. This TCR was recovered from a young woman with stable Graves' hyperthyroidism. Some clones in this sample may be carry-over from other donors' samples. The V and J genes are TRBV6-1 and TRBJ1-1, with a weak D call TRBD1 (5 bases). The CDR3 sequence is CAHRAREGDTEAFF. CDR3 DNA sequence: TGTGCCCACCGAGCCCGAGAAGGGGACACTGAAGCTTTCTTT.